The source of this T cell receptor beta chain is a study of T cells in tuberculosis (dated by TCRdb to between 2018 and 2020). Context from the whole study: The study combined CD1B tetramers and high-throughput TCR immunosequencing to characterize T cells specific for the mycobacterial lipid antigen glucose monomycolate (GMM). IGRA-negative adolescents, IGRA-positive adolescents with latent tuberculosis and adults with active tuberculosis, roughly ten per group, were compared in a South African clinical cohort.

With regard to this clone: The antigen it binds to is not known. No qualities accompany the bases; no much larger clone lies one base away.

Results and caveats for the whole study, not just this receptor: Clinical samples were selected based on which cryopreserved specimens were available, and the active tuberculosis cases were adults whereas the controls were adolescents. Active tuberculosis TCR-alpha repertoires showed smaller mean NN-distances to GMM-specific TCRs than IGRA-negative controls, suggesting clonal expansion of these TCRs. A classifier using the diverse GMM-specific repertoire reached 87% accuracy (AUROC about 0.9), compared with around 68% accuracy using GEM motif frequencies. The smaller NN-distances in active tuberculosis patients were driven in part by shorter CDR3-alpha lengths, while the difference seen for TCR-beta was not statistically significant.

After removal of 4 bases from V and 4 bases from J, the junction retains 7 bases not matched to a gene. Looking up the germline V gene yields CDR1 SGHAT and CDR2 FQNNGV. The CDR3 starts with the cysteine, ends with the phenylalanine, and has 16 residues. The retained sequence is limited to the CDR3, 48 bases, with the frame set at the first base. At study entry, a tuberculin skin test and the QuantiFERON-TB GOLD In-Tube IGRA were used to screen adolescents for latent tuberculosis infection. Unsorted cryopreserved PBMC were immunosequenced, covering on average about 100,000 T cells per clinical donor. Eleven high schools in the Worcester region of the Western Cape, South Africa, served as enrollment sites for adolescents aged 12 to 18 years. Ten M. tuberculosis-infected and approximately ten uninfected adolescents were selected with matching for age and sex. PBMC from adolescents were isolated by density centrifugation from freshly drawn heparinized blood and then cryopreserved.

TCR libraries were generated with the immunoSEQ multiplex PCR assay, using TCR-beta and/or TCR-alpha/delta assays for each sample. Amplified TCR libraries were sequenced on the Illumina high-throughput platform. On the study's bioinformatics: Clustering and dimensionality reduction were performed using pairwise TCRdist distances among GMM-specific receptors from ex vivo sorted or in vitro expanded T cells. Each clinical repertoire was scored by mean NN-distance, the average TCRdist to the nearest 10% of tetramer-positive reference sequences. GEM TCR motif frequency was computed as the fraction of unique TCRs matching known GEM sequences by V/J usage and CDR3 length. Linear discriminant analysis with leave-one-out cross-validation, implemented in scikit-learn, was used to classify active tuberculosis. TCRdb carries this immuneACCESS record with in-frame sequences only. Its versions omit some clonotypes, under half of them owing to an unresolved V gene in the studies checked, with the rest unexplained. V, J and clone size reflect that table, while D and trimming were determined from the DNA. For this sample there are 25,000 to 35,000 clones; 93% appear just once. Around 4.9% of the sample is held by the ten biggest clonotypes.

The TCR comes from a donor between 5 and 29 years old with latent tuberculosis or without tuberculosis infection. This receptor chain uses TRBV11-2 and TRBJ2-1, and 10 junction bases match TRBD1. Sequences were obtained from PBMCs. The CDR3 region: CASSSLDRGRYNEQFF. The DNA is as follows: TGTGCCAGCAGCTCCTTAGACAGGGGGCGGTACAATGAGCAGTTCTTC. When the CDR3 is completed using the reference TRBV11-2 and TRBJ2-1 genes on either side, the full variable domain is EAGVAQSPRYKIIEKRQSVAFWCNPISGHATLYWYQQILGQGPKLLIQFQNNGVVDDSQLPKDRFSAERLKGVDSTLKIQPAKLEDSAVYLCASSSLDRGRYNEQFFGPGTRLTVL.